The entry below gives a single T cell receptor beta chain sequence along with its context. CDR1 is LNHDA, CDR2 SQIVND, per germline (reference sequence). This CDR3 region has 16 residues. Trimming stripped 9 bases from V and 3 bases from J, with 22 bases between. Enrolment of Seattle patients took place during active infection, and they were followed longitudinally. This sample was taken from a study of blood T cell repertoires in COVID-19. In the study overall: From the United States, Italy and Spain came samples of acute and convalescent COVID-19.

In the authors' methods: Using reference gene primer amplification, nucleated cell counts were estimated. Only in-frame clones appear in the TCRdb table, and some are missing; sequencing was by immunoSEQ multiplex PCR. D and trimming come from the DNA, and the V and J calls and clone size come from that table. The sample includes just over 300,000 clones, roughly 90% of them seen just once. V usage is TRBV19 and J usage is TRBJ2-3, with D perhaps matching TRBD2 (5 bases). This receptor was taken from a woman aged 25 to 45 with COVID-19, enrolled during active disease. What was sequenced was peripheral blood. Here the CDR3 reads CASTKSVPGGTDTQYF. The CDR3 DNA follows: TGTGCCAGCACAAAATCTGTACCCGGAGGAACAGATACGCAGTATTTT.